The 4 T cell receptor beta chains given below trace back to one sample, sequenced in a study of T cells in Graves' hyperthyroidism and ophthalmopathy. From RNA transcripts, TCR beta CDR3 regions were amplified. First-round RT-PCR with HTBI primers amplified the TCR CDR3 region. MiXCR, applied by TCRdb to the multiplex PCR reads, yields one record per CDR3 protein. The table records about 560,000 distinct CDR3 sequences, 16% of them present only once. Source material: blood. Every receptor here comes from a woman in her late teens or twenties with Graves' hyperthyroidism.

The rearrangement joins TRBV19 to TRBJ2-1; 12 bases align to TRBD2. CDR3 length: 15 residues. V dropped 5 bases and J dropped 10; count of bases not matched to a gene: 9. CDR1 and CDR2 (germline): LNHDA, SQIVND (reference sequence). The CDR3 nucleotides are TGTGCCAGTAGTTGGCTAGCGGGAGGGCCCCAGGAGCAGTTCTTC. It translates to CASSWLAGGPQEQFF.

The table lists this clonotype with many counts. The rearrangement joins TRBV11-2 to TRBJ2-7; D might be TRBD1 (5 bases). The CDR3 consists of 14 residues. Trimming took 1 base from V and 5 from J, leaving 12 bases between them. The germline V gene encodes CDR1 SGHAT and CDR2 FQNNGV. The CDR3 coding sequence is TGTGCCAGCAGCTTAGCTCCAGGGTCTGACGAGCAGTACTTC. Protein product: CASSLAPGSDEQYF.

This clonotype was recorded a few times. The rearrangement links TRBV7-2 to TRBJ2-3, with 7 bases fitting TRBD2. CDR3 length: 16 residues. V dropped 5 bases and J dropped 2; count of bases not matched to a gene: 10. From germline, CDR1 is SGHTA and CDR2 FQGNSA. As DNA, the CDR3 is TGTGCCAGCAGCAAAAGACTAGCCCGAGACACAGATACGCAGTATTTT. Encoded protein: CASSKRLARDTDTQYF.

As DNA, the CDR3 is TGTGCCAGCAGTGGAAGGACGGGTAATTCACCCCTCCACTTT. It codes for CASSGRTGNSPLHF. The chain joins TRBV25-1 to TRBJ1-6; D unclear. The CDR3 spans 14 residues. V lost 4 bases and J 6 bases, leaving 10 bases between the germline ends. CDR1 MGHDK and CDR2 SYGVNS come from the germline V gene.